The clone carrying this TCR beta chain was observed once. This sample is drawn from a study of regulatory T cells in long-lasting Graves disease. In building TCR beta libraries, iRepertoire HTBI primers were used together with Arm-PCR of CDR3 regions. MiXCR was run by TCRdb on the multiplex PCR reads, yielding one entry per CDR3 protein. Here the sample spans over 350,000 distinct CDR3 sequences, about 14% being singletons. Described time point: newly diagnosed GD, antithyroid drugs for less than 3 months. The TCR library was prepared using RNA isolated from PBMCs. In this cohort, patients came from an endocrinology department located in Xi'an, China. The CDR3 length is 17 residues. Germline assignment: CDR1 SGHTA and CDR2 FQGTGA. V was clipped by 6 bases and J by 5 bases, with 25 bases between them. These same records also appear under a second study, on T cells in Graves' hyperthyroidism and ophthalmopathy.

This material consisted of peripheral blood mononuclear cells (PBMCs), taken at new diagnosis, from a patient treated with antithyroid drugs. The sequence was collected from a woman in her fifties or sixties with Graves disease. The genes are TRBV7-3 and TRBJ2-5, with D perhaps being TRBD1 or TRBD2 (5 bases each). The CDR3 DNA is TGTGCCAGCAGTCTCCGAGAGGGGTGCTTACAATGCGAGACCCAGTACTTC. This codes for CASSLREGCLQCETQYF. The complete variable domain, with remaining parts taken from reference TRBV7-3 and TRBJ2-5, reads GAGVSQTPSNKVTEKGKYVELRCDPISGHTALYWYRQSLGQGPEFLIYFQGTGAADDSGLPNDRFFAVRPEGSVSTLKIQRTERGDSAVYLCASSLREGCLQCETQYFGPGTRLLVL.